This TCR beta chain stems from a study of shared clonotypes between healthy human individuals. Germline CDR1 reads SNHLY; CDR2 reads FYNNEI. Trimming left V 3 bases short and J 5 bases short, with 11 bases between. This CDR3 is 14 amino acids long. Using immunoSEQ multiplex PCR, the repertoire was profiled, and TCRdb retains in-frame clones only, with some absent. The repertoire holds about 1.1 million clones, approximately 77% seen once, with 0.89% in the top ten. The V call is TRBV2, the J call TRBJ1-5; no firm D call. The specimen sequenced was memory CD4+ T cells from PBMCs. The subset is: CD45RA-negative fraction. This clonotype was sampled from a man aged 18 to 30 in good health. Some clones in this sample may be carry-over from other donors' samples. CDR3 amino acids: CASSDVGIHQPQHF. The CDR3 nucleotides read TGTGCCAGCAGTGATGTGGGTATCCATCAGCCCCAGCATTTT.